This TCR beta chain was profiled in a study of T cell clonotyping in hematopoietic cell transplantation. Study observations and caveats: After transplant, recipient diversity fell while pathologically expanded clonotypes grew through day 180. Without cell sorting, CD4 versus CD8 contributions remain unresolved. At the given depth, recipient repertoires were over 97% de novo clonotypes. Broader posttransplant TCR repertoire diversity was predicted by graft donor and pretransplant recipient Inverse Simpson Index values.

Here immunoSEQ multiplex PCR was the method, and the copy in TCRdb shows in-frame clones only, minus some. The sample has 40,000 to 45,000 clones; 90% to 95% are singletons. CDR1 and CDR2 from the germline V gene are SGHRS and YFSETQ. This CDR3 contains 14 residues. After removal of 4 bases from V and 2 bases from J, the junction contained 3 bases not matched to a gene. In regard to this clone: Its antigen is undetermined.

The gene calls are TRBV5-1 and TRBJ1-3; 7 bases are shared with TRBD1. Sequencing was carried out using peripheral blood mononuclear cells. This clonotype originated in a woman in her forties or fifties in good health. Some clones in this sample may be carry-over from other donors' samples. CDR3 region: CASSPGQAGNTIYF. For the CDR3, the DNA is TGCGCCAGCAGCCCAGGACAGGCTGGAAACACCATATATTTT.